This TCR beta chain derives from a study of cytomegalovirus exposure and HLA in healthy donors. On the study more broadly: Roughly 180 million T cells yielded around 100 million unique TCR beta sequences, as an earlier analysis found.

To note about this clone: Its cognate antigen is unknown.

V was pared by 3 bases and J by 4 bases, with 19 bases between. The CDR3 spans 16 residues. Germline V CDR1 and CDR2: SGHTA, FQGNSA. 60 Vbeta and 13 Jbeta primers were used in PCR. Generated by immunoSEQ multiplex PCR, the TCRdb table keeps only in-frame clones and is missing some. The repertoire has some 150,000 clones, 78% of them found once; the top ten carry approximately 1.5%. Study-level findings and limits: Follow-up analysis later connected one missense variant in DCLRE1C with trimming of TCR beta V- and J-genes. Later, an analysis showed that TCR beta chains associated with HLA were more clonally expanded than others that were equally common. Cytomegalovirus-associated TCR beta chains were listed, numbering some 180.

Material for sequencing was PBMCs. The source is a male donor in good health and CMV-seronegative. The chain recombines TRBV7-2 with TRBJ2-7, with TRBD2 as a possible D gene (5 bases). Here the CDR3 reads CASSLSPGGPNYEQYF. CDR3 nucleotide sequence: TGTGCCAGCAGCTTGAGTCCTGGCGGGCCTAATTACGAGCAGTACTTC. Together with reference TRBV7-2 and TRBJ2-7, the CDR3 gives the full variable domain: GAGVSQSPSNKVTEKGKDVELRCDPISGHTALYWYRQSLGQGLEFLIYFQGNSAPDKSGLPSDRFSAERTGGSVSTLTIQRTQQEDSAVYLCASSLSPGGPNYEQYFGPGTRLTVT.